Detailed here is one T cell receptor beta chain. Its cognate antigen is unknown. This sample is part of a study of vaccination and CD4 T cells after COVID-19. The study's findings and limits: Researchers looked at relatively few convalescent patients and had no early post-infection timepoints.

The Oncomine TCR Beta short-read assay sequenced DNA from cultured CD4+ T cells. TCRdb redid the calling of the PCR reads with MiXCR, one entry per CDR3 protein. The sample lists about 6,600 distinct CDR3 sequences, 45% to 65% seen once, with around two fifths in the top ten. CDR1 and CDR2 (germline): MNHEY, SVGEGT. The length of the CDR3 is 16 residues. V gave up 2 bases and J gave up 1 base, with 11 bases separating them. Treatment here: roughly 10-day PBMC culture with coronavirus spike peptide pools or control peptides (ViraFEST assay). Before the COVID-19 pandemic (2011-2018), CD4+ T cells were obtained from the unexposed donor.

Sequenced input: CD4+ T cells from blood, cultured in vitro. The chain couples TRBV6-2 or TRBV6-3 to TRBJ2-2; either TRBD1 or TRBD2 may supply D (5 bases each). This receptor was taken from a human donor in good health. The CDR3 here is CASSYGTGKNTGELFF. The DNA of the CDR3 is TGTGCCAGCAGTTACGGGACGGGAAAGAACACCGGGGAGCTGTTTTTT.